This T cell receptor beta chain derives from a study of long-term antiretroviral therapy in people with HIV. This CDR3 has 13 residues. V gave up 3 bases and J gave up 2 bases, with 8 bases separating them. Germline V lookup: CDR1 SGHNT, CDR2 YYREEE (reference sequence). The assay used was immunoSEQ (version v3.0), run at survey level. This table comes from immunoSEQ multiplex PCR, and its TCRdb copy is limited to in-frame clones, with some not included. The repertoire holds some 40,000 clones, with roughly 90% as singletons. The rearrangement joins TRBV5-4 to TRBJ2-5; no reliable D call. This sequence originates from a woman between 50 and 59 years old with HIV. The sequencing used unsorted PBMCs, collected 1.2 years after starting antiretroviral therapy. The CDR3 sequence is CASSSFMQETQYF. The CDR3 DNA is TGTGCCAGCAGCTCTTTTATGCAAGAGACCCAGTACTTC. Drawing the rest from reference TRBV5-4 and TRBJ2-5, the complete variable domain is ETGVTQSPTHLIKTRGQQVTLRCSSQSGHNTVSWYQQALGQGPQFIFQYYREEENGRGNFPPRFSGLQFPNYSSELNVNALELDDSALYLCASSSFMQETQYFGPGTRLLVL.